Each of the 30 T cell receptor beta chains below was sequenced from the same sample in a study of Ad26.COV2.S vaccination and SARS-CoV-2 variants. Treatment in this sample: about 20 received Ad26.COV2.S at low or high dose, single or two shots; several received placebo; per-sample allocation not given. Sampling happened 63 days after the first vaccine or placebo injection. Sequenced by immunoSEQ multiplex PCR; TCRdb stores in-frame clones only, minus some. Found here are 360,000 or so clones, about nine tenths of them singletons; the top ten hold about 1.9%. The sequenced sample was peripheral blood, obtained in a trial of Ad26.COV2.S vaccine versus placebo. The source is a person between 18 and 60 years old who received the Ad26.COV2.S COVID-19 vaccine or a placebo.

The CDR3 region is CASGLGARYNEQFF. CDR3 DNA sequence: TGTGCTAGTGGTTTGGGGGCGCGGTACAATGAGCAGTTCTTC. The chain is built from TRBV12-5 and TRBJ2-1; D is ambiguous. Germline CDR1 reads LGHNT; CDR2 reads FRNRAP. The length of the CDR3 is 14 residues. Deletions cut 1 base from V and 4 bases from J, with 8 bases between.

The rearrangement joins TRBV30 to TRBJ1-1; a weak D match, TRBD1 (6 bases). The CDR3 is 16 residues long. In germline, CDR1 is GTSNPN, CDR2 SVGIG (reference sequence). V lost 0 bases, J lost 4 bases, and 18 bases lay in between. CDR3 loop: CAWSVIPGKGGTEAFF. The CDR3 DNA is TGTGCCTGGAGTGTAATACCCGGGAAGGGGGGCACTGAAGCTTTCTTT.

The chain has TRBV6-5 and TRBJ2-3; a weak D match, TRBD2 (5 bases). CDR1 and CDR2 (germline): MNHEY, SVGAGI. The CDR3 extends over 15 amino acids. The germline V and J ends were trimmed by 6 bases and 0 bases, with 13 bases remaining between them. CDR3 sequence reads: CASSHFGGSTDTQYF. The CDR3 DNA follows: TGTGCCAGCAGCCATTTTGGAGGTAGCACAGATACGCAGTATTTT.

The CDR3 bases are TGTGCCAGCAGTTTATTTCCGAGGCTTCAGCCCCAGCATTTT. Translating it yields CASSLFPRLQPQHF. The V gene is TRBV28, the J gene TRBJ1-5; D is unclear. Germline V gene lookup returns CDR1 MDHEN and CDR2 SYDVKM. Trimming cost V 1 base and J 6 bases, with 10 bases left between them. The CDR3 sequence is 14 residues long. Full variable domain (outside the CDR3, taken from reference TRBV28 and TRBJ1-5): DVKVTQSSRYLVKRTGEKVFLECVQDMDHENMFWYRQDPGLGLRLIYFSYDVKMKEKGDIPEGYSVSREKKERFSLILESASTNQTSMYLCASSLFPRLQPQHFGDGTRLSIL.

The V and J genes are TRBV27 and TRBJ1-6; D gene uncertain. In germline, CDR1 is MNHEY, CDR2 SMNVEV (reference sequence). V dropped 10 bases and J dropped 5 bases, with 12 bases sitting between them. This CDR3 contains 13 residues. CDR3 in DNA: TGTGCCACCCGGACGGGTGATAATTCACCCCTCCACTTT. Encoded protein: CATRTGDNSPLHF.

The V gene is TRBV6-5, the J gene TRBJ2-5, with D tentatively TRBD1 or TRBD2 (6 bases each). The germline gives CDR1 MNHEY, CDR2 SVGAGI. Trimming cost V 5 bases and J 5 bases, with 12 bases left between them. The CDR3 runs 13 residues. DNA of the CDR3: TGTGCCAGCAGTCACAGGGAGGTGGAGACCCAGTACTTC. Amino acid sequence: CASSHREVETQYF.

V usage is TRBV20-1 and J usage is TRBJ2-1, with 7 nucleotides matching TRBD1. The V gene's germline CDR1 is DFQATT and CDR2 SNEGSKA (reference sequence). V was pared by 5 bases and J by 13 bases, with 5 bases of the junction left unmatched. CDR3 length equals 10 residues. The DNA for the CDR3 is TGCAGTGCTCTCGGGACAGTACAGTTCTTC. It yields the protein CSALGTVQFF.

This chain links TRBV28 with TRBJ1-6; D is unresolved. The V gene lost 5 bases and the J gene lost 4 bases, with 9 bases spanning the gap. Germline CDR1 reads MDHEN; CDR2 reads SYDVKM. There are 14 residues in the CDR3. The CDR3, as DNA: TGTGCCAGCAGTCAAAGGGTTTATAATTCACCCCTCCACTTT. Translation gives CASSQRVYNSPLHF.

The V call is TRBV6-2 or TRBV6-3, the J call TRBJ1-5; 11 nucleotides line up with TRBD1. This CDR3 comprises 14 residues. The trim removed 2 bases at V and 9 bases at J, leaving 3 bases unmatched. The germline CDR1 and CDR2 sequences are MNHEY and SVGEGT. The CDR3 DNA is TGTGCCAGCAGTTACGGACAGGGGGCTATGCCCCAGCATTTT. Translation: CASSYGQGAMPQHF.

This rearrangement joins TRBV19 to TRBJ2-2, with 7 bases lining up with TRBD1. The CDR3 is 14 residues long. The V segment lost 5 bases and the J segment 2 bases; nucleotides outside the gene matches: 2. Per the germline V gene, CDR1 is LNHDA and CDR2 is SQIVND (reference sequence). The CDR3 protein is CASSDRANTGELFF. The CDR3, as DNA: TGTGCCAGTAGTGACAGGGCTAACACCGGGGAGCTGTTTTTT.

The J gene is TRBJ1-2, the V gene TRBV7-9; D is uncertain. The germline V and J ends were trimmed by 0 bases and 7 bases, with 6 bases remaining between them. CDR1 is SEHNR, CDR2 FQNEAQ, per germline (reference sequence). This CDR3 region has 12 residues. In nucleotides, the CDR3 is TGTGCCAGCAGCTTAGCGGGTGGTGGCTACACCTTC. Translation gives CASSLAGGGYTF.

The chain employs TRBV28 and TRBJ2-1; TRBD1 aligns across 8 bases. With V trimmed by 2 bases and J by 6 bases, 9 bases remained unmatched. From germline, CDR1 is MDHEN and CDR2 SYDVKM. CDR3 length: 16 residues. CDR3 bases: TGTGCCAGCAGTTTAAGCCCCGGACAGGGTGGCAATGAGCAGTTCTTC. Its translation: CASSLSPGQGGNEQFF.

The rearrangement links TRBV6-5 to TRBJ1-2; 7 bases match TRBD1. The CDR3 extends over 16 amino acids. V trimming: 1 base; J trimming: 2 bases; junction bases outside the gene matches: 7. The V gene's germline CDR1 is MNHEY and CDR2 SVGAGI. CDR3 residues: CASSYYGTVTNYGYTF. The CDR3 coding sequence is TGTGCCAGCAGTTACTATGGGACAGTGACGAACTATGGCTACACCTTC.

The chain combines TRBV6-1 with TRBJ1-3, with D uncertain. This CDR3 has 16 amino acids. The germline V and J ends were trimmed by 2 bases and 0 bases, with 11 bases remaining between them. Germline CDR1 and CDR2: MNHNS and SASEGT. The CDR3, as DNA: TGTGCCAGCAGTGAAAGTACGGTTATCTCTGGAAACACCATATATTTT. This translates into CASSESTVISGNTIYF.

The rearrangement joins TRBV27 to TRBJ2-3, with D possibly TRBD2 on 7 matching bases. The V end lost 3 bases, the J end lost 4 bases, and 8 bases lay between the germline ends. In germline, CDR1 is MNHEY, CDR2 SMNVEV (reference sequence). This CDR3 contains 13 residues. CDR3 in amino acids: CASSLGGPDTQYF. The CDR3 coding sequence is TGTGCCAGCAGTTTGGGGGGGCCAGATACGCAGTATTTT.

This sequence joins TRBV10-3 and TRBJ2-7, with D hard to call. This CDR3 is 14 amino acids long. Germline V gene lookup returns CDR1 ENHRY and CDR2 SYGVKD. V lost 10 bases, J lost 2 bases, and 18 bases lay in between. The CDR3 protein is CATVPRAGTYEQYF. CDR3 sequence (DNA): TGTGCCACCGTTCCACGGGCCGGAACCTACGAGCAGTACTTC.

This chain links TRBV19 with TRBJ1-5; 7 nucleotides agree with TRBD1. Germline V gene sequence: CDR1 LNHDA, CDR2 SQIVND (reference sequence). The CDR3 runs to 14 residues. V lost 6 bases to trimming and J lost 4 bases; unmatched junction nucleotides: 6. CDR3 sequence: CASSPGTANQPQHF. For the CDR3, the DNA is TGTGCCAGTAGCCCTGGGACAGCAAATCAGCCCCAGCATTTT.

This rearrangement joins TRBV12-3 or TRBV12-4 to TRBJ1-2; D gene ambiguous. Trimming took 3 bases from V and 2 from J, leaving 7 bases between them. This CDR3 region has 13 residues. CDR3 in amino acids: CASSFPGNYGYTF. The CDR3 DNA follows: TGTGCCAGCAGTTTCCCCGGGAACTATGGCTACACCTTC.

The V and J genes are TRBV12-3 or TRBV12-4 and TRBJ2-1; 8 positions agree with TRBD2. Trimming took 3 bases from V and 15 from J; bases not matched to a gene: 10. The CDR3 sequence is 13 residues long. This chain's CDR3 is CASSFLSGRALFF. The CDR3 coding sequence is TGTGCCAGCAGTTTTCTATCCGGGAGGGCCCTGTTCTTC.

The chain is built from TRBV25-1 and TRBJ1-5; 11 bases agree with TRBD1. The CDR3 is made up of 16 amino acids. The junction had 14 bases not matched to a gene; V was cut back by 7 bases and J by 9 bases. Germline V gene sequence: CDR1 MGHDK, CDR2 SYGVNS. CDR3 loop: CASTYVGQGVLGPQHF. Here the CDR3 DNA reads TGTGCCAGCACCTATGTGGGACAGGGGGTCCTCGGGCCCCAGCATTTT.

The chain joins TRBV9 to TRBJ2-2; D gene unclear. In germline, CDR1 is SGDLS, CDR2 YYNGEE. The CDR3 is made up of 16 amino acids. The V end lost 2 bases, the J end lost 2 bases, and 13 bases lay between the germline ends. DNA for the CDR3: TGTGCCAGCAGCGTGGACGGGTATAGTAACACCGGGGAGCTGTTTTTT. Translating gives CASSVDGYSNTGELFF.

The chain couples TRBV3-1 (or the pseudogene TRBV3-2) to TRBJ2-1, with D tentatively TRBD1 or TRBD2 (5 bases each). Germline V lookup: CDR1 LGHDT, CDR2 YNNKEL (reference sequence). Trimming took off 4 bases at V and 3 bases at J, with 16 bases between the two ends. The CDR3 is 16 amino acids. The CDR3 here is CASSPAWGLGYNEQFF. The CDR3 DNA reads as TGTGCCAGCAGCCCCGCGTGGGGGTTGGGCTACAATGAGCAGTTCTTC.

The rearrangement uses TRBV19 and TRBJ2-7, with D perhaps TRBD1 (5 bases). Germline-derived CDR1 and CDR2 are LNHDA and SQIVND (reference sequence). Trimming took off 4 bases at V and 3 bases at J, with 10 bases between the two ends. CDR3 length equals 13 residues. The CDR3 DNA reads TGTGCCAGTAGTAGGGGCAGCCTCTACGAGCAGTACTTC. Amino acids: CASSRGSLYEQYF.

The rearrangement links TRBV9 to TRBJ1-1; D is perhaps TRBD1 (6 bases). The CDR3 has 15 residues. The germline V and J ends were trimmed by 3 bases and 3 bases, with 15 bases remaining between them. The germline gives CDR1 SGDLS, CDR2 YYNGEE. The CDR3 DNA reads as TGTGCCAGCAGCGGCGGCCGGGACACCCACACTGAAGCTTTCTTT. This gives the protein CASSGGRDTHTEAFF.

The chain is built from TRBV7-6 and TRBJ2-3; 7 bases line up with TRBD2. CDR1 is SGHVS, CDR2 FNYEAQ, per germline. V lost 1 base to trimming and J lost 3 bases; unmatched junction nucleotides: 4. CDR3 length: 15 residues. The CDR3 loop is CASSLETSSTDTQYF. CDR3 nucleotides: TGTGCCAGCAGCTTAGAGACTAGCAGTACAGATACGCAGTATTTT.

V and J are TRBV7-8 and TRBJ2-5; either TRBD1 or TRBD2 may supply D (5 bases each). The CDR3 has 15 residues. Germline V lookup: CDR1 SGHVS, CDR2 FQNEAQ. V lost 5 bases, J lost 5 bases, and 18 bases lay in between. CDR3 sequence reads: CASSGPLGGAETQYF. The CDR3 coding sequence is TGTGCCAGCAGCGGGCCTCTTGGGGGTGCCGAGACCCAGTACTTC.

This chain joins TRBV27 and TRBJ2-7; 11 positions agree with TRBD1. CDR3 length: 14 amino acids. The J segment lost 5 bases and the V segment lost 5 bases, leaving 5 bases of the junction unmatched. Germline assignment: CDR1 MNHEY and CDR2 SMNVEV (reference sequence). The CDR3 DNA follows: TGTGCCAGCAGTCGGACAGGGGGCTTCCACGAGCAGTACTTC. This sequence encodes CASSRTGGFHEQYF.

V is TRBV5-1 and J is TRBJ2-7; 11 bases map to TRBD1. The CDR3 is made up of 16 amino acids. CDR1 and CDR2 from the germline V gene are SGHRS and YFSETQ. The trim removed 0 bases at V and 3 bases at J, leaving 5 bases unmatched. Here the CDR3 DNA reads TGCGCCAGCAGCTTGGCACCGGGACAGGGGGACTACGAGCAGTACTTC. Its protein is CASSLAPGQGDYEQYF.

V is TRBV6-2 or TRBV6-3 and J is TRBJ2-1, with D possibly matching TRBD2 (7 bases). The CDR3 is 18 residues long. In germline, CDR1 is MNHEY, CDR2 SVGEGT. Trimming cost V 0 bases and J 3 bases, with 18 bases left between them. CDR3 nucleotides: TGTGCCAGCAGTTACTCGGCGGGGGCGGGAGTTTTCTACAATGAGCAGTTCTTC. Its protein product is CASSYSAGAGVFYNEQFF.

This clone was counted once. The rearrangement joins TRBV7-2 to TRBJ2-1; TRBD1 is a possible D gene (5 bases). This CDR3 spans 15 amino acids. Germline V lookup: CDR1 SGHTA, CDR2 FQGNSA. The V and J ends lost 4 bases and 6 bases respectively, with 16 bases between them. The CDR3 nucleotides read TGTGCCAGCAGCTCGGGCAGGACAAGGGGCAATGAGCAGTTCTTC. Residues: CASSSGRTRGNEQFF.